This TCR beta chain was sequenced for a study of blood T cell repertoires in COVID-19. In the study overall: Researchers got acute and convalescent COVID-19 samples from the United States, Italy and Spain. T cells, B-cell-depleted T cells, or PBMCs supplied cDNA or gDNA.

Trimming took 6 bases from V and 2 from J, leaving 8 bases between them. CDR3 length: 12 residues. CDR1 and CDR2 from the germline V gene are SGHTA and FQGNSA. How the authors handled the data: Cell counts per sample came from amplifying reference gene primers. Profiling relied on immunoSEQ multiplex PCR, and the TCRdb table lists in-frame clones only, not all of them. V and J calls and clone size are copied from that table; D and trimming were computed from the DNA. The sample carries about 75,000 clones, 70% to 85% recorded once. This TCR derives from a woman between 50 and 59 years old with acute or convalescent COVID-19. This chain connects TRBV7-2 to TRBJ2-7; D gene unclear. Sequenced sample: peripheral blood. Here the CDR3 DNA reads TGTGCCAGCAGTACGGGTACCTACGAGCAGTACTTC. Its protein product is CASSTGTYEQYF.